This T cell receptor beta chain was documented in a study of blood T cell repertoires in COVID-19. Across the study: The samples span acute and convalescent COVID-19 from the United States, Italy and Spain.

The table lists this clone with a few counts. Profiled with immunoSEQ multiplex PCR; TCRdb holds only in-frame clones, not every one. The sample has about 140,000 clones, roughly 90% seen once; the top ten hold more than 2.5%. This CDR3 contains 14 residues. Germline V gene sequence: CDR1 MNHEY, CDR2 SMNVEV (reference sequence). V lost 3 bases to trimming and J lost 5 bases; unmatched junction nucleotides: 3. Sequences were obtained from peripheral blood. V usage is TRBV27 and J usage is TRBJ2-2; the match to TRBD1 covers 7 bases. This receptor was taken from a human donor with COVID-19, enrolled during active disease. The donor label of this sample is uncertain. The CDR3 loop is CASSFNRGTGELFF. CDR3 nucleotides: TGTGCCAGCAGTTTTAACAGGGGAACCGGGGAGCTGTTTTTT.